This T cell receptor (beta chain) was captured by sequencing in a study of blood T cell repertoires in COVID-19. Clones were sequenced by immunoSEQ multiplex PCR, and TCRdb holds only the in-frame ones, with some missing. The top ten hold around 3.7% of the sample, which has under 250,000 clones, roughly 86% seen once. CDR3 length: 13 residues. Trimming removed 5 bases from V and 4 bases from J, with 11 bases in between. Germline assignment: CDR1 SGHVS and CDR2 FNYEAQ. Individuals aged about 18 to 90 years were recruited from some 26 US areas. Clinical history as reported by participants underpinned cohort assignment.

The source of this sequence is a young woman with acute COVID-19. The chain employs TRBV7-6 and TRBJ1-1; no clear D. The sequenced sample was PBMCs or T cells enriched from blood (not recorded which). DNA for the CDR3: TGTGCCAGCAGCGCGGCCCCGGGCACTGAAGCTTTCTTT. This gives the protein CASSAAPGTEAFF.